This TCR beta chain was recovered during a study of T cells expressing NK-cell markers. The length of the CDR3 is 15 residues. Looked up from germline, CDR1 is SGHRS and CDR2 is YFSETQ. TCRdb re-called the 5' RACE reads and catalogs CDR3 proteins one per entry, DNA excluded. This sample's clone table lists some 600,000 distinct CDR3 sequences. The receptor's source is a young man in good health. This sequence joins TRBV5-1 and TRBJ2-1; TCRdb picks TRBD1, but there is no DNA to check that call. The sequenced sample was blood T cells: a sorted CD56 or NKG2C T cell subset, CD4+ or CD8+ T cells, or bulk PBMC T cells (not recorded which). The CDR3 here is CASSFAPQDNNEQFF.